This T cell receptor beta chain stems from a study of shared clonotypes between healthy human individuals. Findings of the study overall: Though the depth was large, rarefaction showed that sorted-subset sequencing was incomplete. Among the subsets, naive ones generally showed larger estimated richness than memory ones. Generation probabilities were higher for clonotypes shared across all four sorted-subset donors than for unshared ones.

Some clones are missing from TCRdb's copy, which holds only in-frame ones; the method was immunoSEQ multiplex PCR. This sample has under 1 million clones; roughly 92% occur once, and the top ten carry about 25%. Worth noting for this clone: The antigen is unknown.

Naivety among CD8 cells was defined by CD45RO negativity and positive CCR7 selection, thereby excluding terminally differentiated effector memory CD45RA+ cells. The CDR3 runs 14 residues. Germline CDR1 and CDR2: SEHNR and FQNEAQ (reference sequence). The V and J ends lost 5 bases and 2 bases, in that order; junction bases with no gene match: 6. Material for sequencing was naive CD8+ T cells sorted from blood. This sequence originates from a man between 25 and 39 years old in good health. The chain couples TRBV7-9 to TRBJ2-7; TRBD1 aligns across 7 bases. DNA for the CDR3: TGTGCCAGCAGCCCAGACAGGGCGGCCTACGAGCAGTACTTC. Translation gives CASSPDRAAYEQYF.